The entry below gives a single TCR beta chain sequence along with its context. This sample was included in a study of blood T cell repertoires in COVID-19. At the level of the study: Samples of COVID-19 (acute and convalescent) were obtained from the United States, Italy and Spain.

V lost 7 bases to trimming and J lost 5 bases; unmatched junction nucleotides: 9. The germline V gene has CDR1 SNHLY and CDR2 FYNNEI. The CDR3 runs to 14 residues. Here immunoSEQ multiplex PCR was the method, and the copy in TCRdb shows in-frame clones only, minus some. The sample records over 250,000 clones, 89% being singletons. The specimen was peripheral blood. The receptor was isolated from a man aged 45 to 65 with acute or convalescent COVID-19. This chain uses TRBV2 with TRBJ1-1; 8 bases line up with TRBD1. CDR3 residues: CASTLDRVDTEAFF. The CDR3 DNA follows: TGTGCCAGCACCTTGGACAGGGTCGATACTGAAGCTTTCTTT.